These T cell receptor beta chains were read from a single sample in a study of CD8 T cells in Susac syndrome. TCRdb used MiXCR to reprocess the immunoSEQ multiplex PCR reads, holding one entry per CDR3 protein. The sample contains over 350,000 distinct CDR3 sequences, more than 80% of which appear only once. The source material was CD8+ T cells from PBMCs. The receptors shown here come from a human donor with multiple sclerosis. Each CDR3 is given with its conserved first and last residue. The order of the fields is clone size, V gene, D gene, J gene, CDR3 length, CDR3 DNA, CDR3 protein. D genes are given only for firm matches. A clone size is listed for some rows: how often the clone was seen (once, few, many), or a class if it is expanded.

many	TRBV27	-	TRBJ2-3	13	TGTGCCAGCAGCTTAGGGGGCACAGATACGCAGTATTTT	CASSLGGTDTQYF
-	TRBV24-1	-	TRBJ1-3	13	TGTGCCACCTGTTTAGTCTCTGGAAACACCATATATTTT	CATCLVSGNTIYF
-	TRBV2	-	TRBJ1-5	13	TGTGCCAGCAGTGAGTGGAACAATCAGCCCCAGCATTTT	CASSEWNNQPQHF
-	TRBV21-1	-	TRBJ2-4	17	TGTGCCAGCAGCATTAGGACTAGCGGGGGATCCAAAAACATTCAGTACTTC	CASSIRTSGGSKNIQYF
-	TRBV30	-	TRBJ1-1	12	TGTGCCTCAGACGCCCTAAACACTGAAGCTTTCTTT	CASDALNTEAFF
-	TRBV13	-	TRBJ2-2	17	TGTGCCAGCAGCTTAGTGGGTGAGGGGACGAACACCGGGGAGCTGTTTTTT	CASSLVGEGTNTGELFF
once	TRBV13	-	TRBJ2-7	12	TGTGCCAGCAGCGAGGGGCTCTACGAGCAGTACTTC	CASSEGLYEQYF
few	TRBV29-1	-	TRBJ2-7	13	TGCAGCGTTCAAGGGAATGGTGGCCACGAGCAGTACTTC	CSVQGNGGHEQYF
few	TRBV18	TRBD2	TRBJ2-1	16	TGTGCCAGCTCATCCGGGCTAGCGGGGGCTGACAATGAGCAGTTCTTC	CASSSGLAGADNEQFF
-	TRBV5-1	TRBD1	TRBJ1-5	14	TGTGCCAGCAGTCCGGGGACAGATAATCAGCCCCAGCATTTT	CASSPGTDNQPQHF
-	TRBV7-9	TRBD1	TRBJ2-2	17	TGTGCCAGCAGCTTCCTGGGACAGACACCGAACACCGGGGAGCTGTTTTTT	CASSFLGQTPNTGELFF
-	TRBV9	-	TRBJ2-2	14	TGTGCCAGCAGCAGGCAACAGGAGGGCGGGGAGCTGTTTTTT	CASSRQQEGGELFF
once	TRBV28	-	TRBJ1-2	15	TGTGCCAGCAGTTCCCCCCGGCTAATTAACTATGGCTACACCTTC	CASSSPRLINYGYTF
-	TRBV5-1	TRBD1	TRBJ2-1	16	TGCGCCAGCAGCTCTCCCTGGGACAGGGAGGACAATGAGCAGTTCTTC	CASSSPWDREDNEQFF
-	TRBV5-5	TRBD2	TRBJ2-6	15	TGTGCCAGCAGATTGGGGAGGGCTGGGGCCAACGTCCTGACTTTC	CASRLGRAGANVLTF
-	TRBV19	TRBD1	TRBJ1-4	15	TGTGCCAGTAGTCCCCCAGGACAGGGGGATGAAAAACTGTTTTTT	CASSPPGQGDEKLFF
-	TRBV6-5	-	TRBJ2-3	18	TGTGCCAGCAGTTACTCGGCGGGACAGCCTGGGCTGGGAGATACGCAGTATTTT	CASSYSAGQPGLGDTQYF
-	TRBV27	-	TRBJ1-1	13	TGTGCCAGCAGTTTAAACATGAACACTGAAGCTTTCTTT	CASSLNMNTEAFF
-	TRBV6-5	TRBD1	TRBJ2-7	16	TGTGCCAGCATTTACCTTAGGACAGGGACCGTCGACGAGCAGTACTTC	CASIYLRTGTVDEQYF
-	TRBV29-1	-	TRBJ2-7	12	TGCAGCGTTGAAGATGGAGTGGACGAGCAGTACTTC	CSVEDGVDEQYF
-	TRBV2	-	TRBJ1-1	14	TGTGCCGGCCAGACGACAGGACTGAACACTGAAGCTTTCTTT	CAGQTTGLNTEAFF
-	TRBV7-9	-	TRBJ2-3	13	TGTGCCAGCAGCTCCCAAAGCACAGATACGCAGTATTTT	CASSSQSTDTQYF
-	TRBV24-1	-	TRBJ1-2	13	TGTGCCACCAGTGATAACCTTGGGGGCGGCTACACCTTC	CATSDNLGGGYTF
-	TRBV19	TRBD1	TRBJ2-6	15	TGTGCCAGTAGTATGACAGGGGAGGAGGCCAACGTCCTGACTTTC	CASSMTGEEANVLTF
-	TRBV7-8	-	TRBJ1-1	17	TGTGCCAGCAGCTTACCCGTAAGAGGAGCTCTAGGCACTGAAGCTTTCTTT	CASSLPVRGALGTEAFF
-	TRBV19	-	TRBJ2-1	14	TGTGCCAGTAGTATAACGAGTTCTCCCAATGAGCAGTTCTTC	CASSITSSPNEQFF
-	TRBV7-9	-	TRBJ1-5	12	TGTGCCAGCGCCTTCGCGGGACAGCCCCAGCATTTT	CASAFAGQPQHF
-	TRBV14	-	TRBJ2-3	18	TGTGCCAGCAGCCAAGATCCATTAATAGCTAGCGGCACAGATACGCAGTATTTT	CASSQDPLIASGTDTQYF
-	TRBV2	TRBD1	TRBJ1-4	17	TGTGCCAGCAGTGAAAGGGACAGGGGACTTCCTAATGAAAAACTGTTTTTT	CASSERDRGLPNEKLFF
-	TRBV19	-	TRBJ1-5	15	TGTGCCAGTAGTATGGTGGGGGGAGGCAATCAGCCCCAGCATTTT	CASSMVGGGNQPQHF
-	TRBV30	-	TRBJ1-1	13	TGTGCCTGGAATGTAGGGGGTTTGACTGAAGCTTTCTTT	CAWNVGGLTEAFF
-	TRBV7-8	TRBD2	TRBJ2-1	15	TGTGCCAGCAGCTTAGAGGCTAGCGGAAACAATGAGCAGTTCTTC	CASSLEASGNNEQFF
-	TRBV27	-	TRBJ2-2	15	TGTGCCAGCCGAACCTTTACGCCGAACACCGGGGAGCTGTTTTTT	CASRTFTPNTGELFF
-	TRBV12-3/TRBV12-4	-	TRBJ2-1	12	TGTGCCAGCAGTTCACAGGGTTATGAGCAGTTCTTC	CASSSQGYEQFF
few	TRBV30	-	TRBJ2-7	15	TGTGCCTGGAGTGTACAAGGGGTTTATCCCTACGAGCAGTACTTC	CAWSVQGVYPYEQYF
-	TRBV27	-	TRBJ2-2	14	TGTGCCAGCAGTTCGTCAAACAGTGCCGGGGAGCTGTTTTTT	CASSSSNSAGELFF
-	TRBV4-1	-	TRBJ2-2	16	TGCGCCAGCAGCCTGTGGACAGACCCGAACACCGGGGAGCTGTTTTTT	CASSLWTDPNTGELFF
once	TRBV3-1	TRBD1	TRBJ2-7	15	TGTGCCAGCAGCCGTCTGGGACAGGGCTCCTACGAGCAGTACTTC	CASSRLGQGSYEQYF
-	TRBV19	-	TRBJ2-3	13	TGTGCCAGTAGTATAGATTGGGCGGATACGCAGTATTTT	CASSIDWADTQYF
-	TRBV6-5	-	TRBJ2-7	14	TGTGCCAGCAGTTACGTACTAGCCTCTCACGAGCAGTACTTC	CASSYVLASHEQYF
once	TRBV7-9	-	TRBJ1-1	17	TGTGCCAGCAGCTTAGCCCAATCCCAAGAGGGAGACACTGAAGCTTTCTTT	CASSLAQSQEGDTEAFF
-	TRBV7-9	-	TRBJ2-4	13	TGTGCCAGCAGCTTGGCAGCCAAAAACATTCAGTACTTC	CASSLAAKNIQYF
-	TRBV15	-	TRBJ1-1	15	TGTGCCACCAGCAGGGAATCAGGGGTCGACACTGAAGCTTTCTTT	CATSRESGVDTEAFF
-	TRBV10-2	TRBD2	TRBJ2-1	17	TGCGCCAGCCTCCCTACCCAGCGGGAGGGTTTCTACAATGAGCAGTTCTTC	CASLPTQREGFYNEQFF
-	TRBV25-1	-	TRBJ1-5	13	TGTGCCAGCAGTCACAGCGAAAATCAGCCCCAGCATTTT	CASSHSENQPQHF
-	TRBV5-1	-	TRBJ1-2	14	TGCGCCAGCAGCTTGGAGGGGCCGCACTATGGCTACACCTTC	CASSLEGPHYGYTF
-	TRBV28	-	TRBJ2-7	13	TGTGCCAGCAGTTTTGCGTCAGACTACGAGCAGTACTTC	CASSFASDYEQYF
-	TRBV7-9	TRBD1	TRBJ1-1	15	TGTGCCAGCAGCCCCGACAGGGAAGGGGACACTGAAGCTTTCTTT	CASSPDREGDTEAFF
-	TRBV7-9	-	TRBJ2-2	12	TGTGCCGGCAGCTTAGACTCCGGGGAGCTGTTTTTT	CAGSLDSGELFF
few	TRBV6-1	-	TRBJ2-1	13	TGTGCCAGCAACCCCGCCCACGGGGCCGGAGAGTTCTTC	CASNPAHGAGEFF
-	TRBV9	TRBD1	TRBJ1-1	17	TGTGCCAGCAGCGACGACAGGGGGCTGAGTCTTGGCACTGAAGCTTTCTTT	CASSDDRGLSLGTEAFF
-	TRBV5-1	-	TRBJ2-1	18	TGCGCCAGCAGCTTGTACGAATTCACGGACTTAGATTTCAATGAGCAGTTCTTC	CASSLYEFTDLDFNEQFF